This T cell receptor (beta chain) is from a study of blood T cells in healthy people across ages. Study summary: Template switching picked up about one barcoded beta molecule for each two T cells.

This clonotype turned up a few times. The antigen is not known. Whenever a sample was processed, at least 6.5 million PBMCs were isolated. Study-level findings and limits: A strong correlation was found between TCR beta diversity and the percentage of naive T cells.

The CDR3 has 14 amino acids. V was shortened by 5 bases and J by 0 bases, with 14 bases between the two germline ends. Germline V CDR1 and CDR2: SQVTM, ANQGSEA. PCR was performed a second time for about 6 to 12 cycles using a sample-barcoded 5' primer and a J-beta primer mix. The template-switch adaptor, which had 12 random nucleotides, put a tag on each cDNA molecule. TCRdb passed the 5' RACE reads through MiXCR, listing each CDR3 protein once. The sample consists of 650,000 to 1,000,000 distinct CDR3 sequences, about 46% of them appearing once. The chain is built from TRBV29-1 and TRBJ2-7; D ambiguous. The origin of this receptor is a man older than 75 in good health. The sequencing input was blood. The CDR3 reads CSVLSDRSSYEQYF. CDR3 coding DNA: TGCAGCGTTCTTTCGGATAGGAGCTCCTACGAGCAGTACTTC.